The 7 T cell receptor beta chains reported below all come from one sample, sequenced in a study of T cell repertoires in aging, cancer and after chemotherapy. Multiplex touch-down PCR with TRB-A/B primers amplified rearranged V-D-J TRB sequences. TCRdb independently ran MiXCR on the multiplex PCR reads; one entry per CDR3 protein. The table lists about 11,000 distinct CDR3 sequences, less than 30% of them singletons. Amplification of TCR beta used genomic DNA extracted from peripheral blood. Sequenced: blood. These receptors all stem from a human donor in good health.

By proportion, this clonotype is medium-sized. This chain links TRBV7-9 with TRBJ2-7; D uncertain. Trimming pared 1 base from V and 3 bases from J, leaving 4 bases between. Germline CDR1 is SEHNR and CDR2 is FQNEAQ (reference sequence). CDR3 size: 12 residues. CDR3 sequence: CASSLVGYEQYF. CDR3 nucleotides: TGTGCCAGCAGCTTAGTTGGCTACGAGCAGTACTTC.

This clonotype has just a few counts. This chain uses TRBV6-5 with TRBJ1-1; 8 bases are a match to TRBD1. Per the germline V gene, CDR1 is MNHEY and CDR2 is SVGAGI. With 6 bases clipped from V and 5 bases from J, the junction kept 5 bases outside the gene matches. This CDR3 spans 13 amino acids. CDR3 sequence reads: CASRLQGGTEAFF. In DNA, the CDR3 is TGTGCCAGCAGACTACAGGGGGGAACTGAAGCTTTCTTT.

The genes are TRBV7-2 and TRBJ1-2; D gene ambiguous. CDR3 size: 15 residues. From germline, CDR1 is SGHTA and CDR2 FQGNSA. Trimming took off 6 bases at V and 4 bases at J, with 18 bases between the two ends. The CDR3 nucleotides read TGTGCCAGCAGGGAGGCCGGGGTTGGGCTCTATGGCTACACCTTC. Its protein is CASREAGVGLYGYTF. Combining the CDR3 with reference TRBV7-2 and TRBJ1-2 gives the whole variable domain GAGVSQSPSNKVTEKGKDVELRCDPISGHTALYWYRQSLGQGLEFLIYFQGNSAPDKSGLPSDRFSAERTGGSVSTLTIQRTQQEDSAVYLCASREAGVGLYGYTFGSGTRLTVV.

The chain combines TRBV28 with TRBJ1-6, with TRBD1 identical over 7 bases. CDR1 is MDHEN, CDR2 SYDVKM, per germline. The CDR3 consists of 16 residues. The ends lost 3 bases at V and 9 bases at J; junction bases unmatched: 11. The CDR3 nucleotides are TGTGCCAGCAGTTTTTCGAGGGGGCTGAGAAGTTCACCCCTCCACTTT. Translated, it gives CASSFSRGLRSSPLHF.

The J gene is TRBJ2-7, the V gene TRBV7-6; no firm D call. Germline V lookup: CDR1 SGHVS, CDR2 FNYEAQ. V lost 5 bases to trimming and J lost 4 bases, with 15 bases between them. This CDR3 has 14 residues. This chain's CDR3 is CASSPSEVIYEQYF. CDR3 sequence (DNA): TGTGCCAGCAGCCCAAGTGAGGTTATTTACGAGCAGTACTTC.

The chain carries TRBV20-1 and TRBJ2-7, with a possible D match to TRBD2 (10 bases). The germline gives CDR1 DFQATT, CDR2 SNEGSKA (reference sequence). CDR3 size: 17 residues. Trimming pared 3 bases from V and 3 bases from J, leaving 24 bases between. The CDR3 nucleotides are TGCAGTGCTAGCCCGGACAGGGGCACTAGCGGGAACTACGAGCAGTACTTC. Translation: CSASPDRGTSGNYEQYF.

The CDR3 spells CASSRSNQPQHF. The CDR3 nucleotides are TGTGCCAGCAGCCGGTCTAATCAGCCCCAGCATTTT. The V call is TRBV6-8, the J call TRBJ1-5; D uncertain. Germline loops: CDR1 MNHGY, CDR2 SAAAGT. This CDR3 is built from 12 residues. Trimming shortened V by 6 bases and J by 4 bases, and 7 bases separated the two germline ends.